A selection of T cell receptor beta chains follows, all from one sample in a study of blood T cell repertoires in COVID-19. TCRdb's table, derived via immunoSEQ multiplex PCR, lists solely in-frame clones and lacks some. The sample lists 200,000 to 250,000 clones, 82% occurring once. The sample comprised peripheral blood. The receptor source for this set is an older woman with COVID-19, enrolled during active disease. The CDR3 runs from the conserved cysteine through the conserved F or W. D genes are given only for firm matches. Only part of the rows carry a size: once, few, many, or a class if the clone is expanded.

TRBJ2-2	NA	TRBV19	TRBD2	TGTGCCAGTAGTACTGAGACTAGCGGGGACGGGGAGCTGTTTTTT	CASSTETSGDGELFF
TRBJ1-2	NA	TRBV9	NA	TGTGCCAGCAGCTTTGAAGCGGGGGGCTTTGGCTACACCTTC	CASSFEAGGFGYTF
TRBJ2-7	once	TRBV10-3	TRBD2	TGTGCCACCCGTCGAACTAGCGGGCTCCTCTCCTACGAGCAGTACTTC	CATRRTSGLLSYEQYF
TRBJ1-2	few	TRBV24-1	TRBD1	TGTGCCACCAGTGACACTCGACAGGGGGCCTATGGCTACACCTTC	CATSDTRQGAYGYTF
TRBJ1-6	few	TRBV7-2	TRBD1	TGTGCCAGCAGCCTCCACGGGACAGCTGTAGGGTCACCCCTCCACTTT	CASSLHGTAVGSPLHF
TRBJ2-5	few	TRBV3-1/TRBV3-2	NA	TGTGCCAGCACCCACGACGACTTAAGACCGCGCGGGAGAGGGGGTCAAGAGACCCAGTACTTC	CASTHDDLRPRGRGGQETQYF
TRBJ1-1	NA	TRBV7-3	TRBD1	TGTGCCAGCAGCTTAACGTTAGGCAGGGGGCATGCGGCTTTCTTT	CASSLTLGRGHAAFF
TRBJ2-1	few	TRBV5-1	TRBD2	TGCGCCAGCAGCTTGACAGCGGGAGCCGATGAGCAGTTCTTC	CASSLTAGADEQFF
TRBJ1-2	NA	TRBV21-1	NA	TGTGCCAGTACCACCACGCTCTCGGGGACAAAGTTCTCGTTAAGGGGCTACACCTTC	CASTTTLSGTKFSLRGYTF
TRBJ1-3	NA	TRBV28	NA	TGTGCCAGCAGCGAACCGGGAAGTGGAAACACCATATATTTT	CASSEPGSGNTIYF
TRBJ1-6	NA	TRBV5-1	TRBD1	TGCGCCAGCAGCTTGGGGACAGGGGACAATTCACCCCTCCACTTT	CASSLGTGDNSPLHF
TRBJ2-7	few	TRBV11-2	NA	TGTGCCAGCAGCTTAGTTGCGGGACAGAACTACGAGCAGTACTTC	CASSLVAGQNYEQYF
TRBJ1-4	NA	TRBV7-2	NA	TGTGCCAGCAGACCAGGACGGGCGGGTGAAAAACTGTTTTTT	CASRPGRAGEKLFF
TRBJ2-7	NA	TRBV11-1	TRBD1	TGTGCCAGCAGCCCGACAGGGGTAACCTACGAGCAGTACTTC	CASSPTGVTYEQYF
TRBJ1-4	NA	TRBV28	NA	TGTGCCTCCCGTGCGTATCGTAATGAAAAACTGTTTTTT	CASRAYRNEKLFF
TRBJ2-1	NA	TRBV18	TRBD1	TGTGCCAGCTCCCTCGGGACAGGGGATAACAATGAGCAGTTCTTC	CASSLGTGDNNEQFF
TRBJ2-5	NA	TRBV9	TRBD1	TGTGCCAGCAGCGTAGCCCCGACAGGGGTAGAGACCCAGTACTTC	CASSVAPTGVETQYF
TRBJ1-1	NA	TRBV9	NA	TGTGCCAGCAGCGTAGCTTGGCGGGACACTGAAGCTTTCTTT	CASSVAWRDTEAFF
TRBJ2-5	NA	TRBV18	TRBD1	TGTGCCAGCTCCCCCGGGACAGGTGAAGAGACCCAGTACTTC	CASSPGTGEETQYF
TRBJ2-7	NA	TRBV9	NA	TGTGCCAGCAGCGTAGCCCTTGGGACAACGGAAGGCGAGCAGTACTTC	CASSVALGTTEGEQYF
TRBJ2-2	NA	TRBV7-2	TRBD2	TGTGCCAGCAGCTTGGGCCGCGGGAGAGGCGCCGGGGAGCTGTTTTTT	CASSLGRGRGAGELFF
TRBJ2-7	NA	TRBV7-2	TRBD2	TGTGCCAGCAGCTCGAGCTTGGTAGCGGGGGCCTACGAGCAGTACTTC	CASSSSLVAGAYEQYF
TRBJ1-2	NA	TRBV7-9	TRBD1	TGTGCCAGCAGCCAGCAGGGGGCGCGAGGCTACACCTTC	CASSQQGARGYTF
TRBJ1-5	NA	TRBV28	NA	TGTGCCAGCAGTCCTTATAATGGGGAGAGCAATCAGCCCCAGCATTTT	CASSPYNGESNQPQHF
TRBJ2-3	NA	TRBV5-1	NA	TGCGCCAGCAGCCGCGGTGCAGCAGGGGGCACAGATACGCAGTATTTT	CASSRGAAGGTDTQYF
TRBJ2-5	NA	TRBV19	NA	TGTGCCAGTAGTATGCGGAGTGAGGGGACCCAGTACTTC	CASSMRSEGTQYF
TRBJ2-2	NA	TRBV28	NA	TGTGCCAGCGCAAAGGGATCAGCCGGGGTTGGGGAGCTGTTTTTT	CASAKGSAGVGELFF
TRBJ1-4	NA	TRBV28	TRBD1	TGTGCCAGCAGTTTTCAGGGGGCGGTTGAAAAACTGTTTTTT	CASSFQGAVEKLFF
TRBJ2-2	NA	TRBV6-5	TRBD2	TGTGCCAGCAGTTCTAGCGGGTTCGGGGAGCTGTTTTTT	CASSSSGFGELFF
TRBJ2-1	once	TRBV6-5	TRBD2	TGTGCCAGCAGTCAGACTAGCGGGAGGTACAATGAGCAGTTCTTC	CASSQTSGRYNEQFF
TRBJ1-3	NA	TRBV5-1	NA	TGCGCCAGCAGTTTTGGACTGACTGGAAACACCATATATTTT	CASSFGLTGNTIYF
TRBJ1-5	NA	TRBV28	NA	TGTGCCAGCAGTGGGGGGAGGGGTAAGGCTCAGCCCCAGCATTTT	CASSGGRGKAQPQHF
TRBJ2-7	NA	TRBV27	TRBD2	TGTGCCAGCAGTTTACGCGGACCTACTAGCGGGGCCACCTACGAGCAGTACTTC	CASSLRGPTSGATYEQYF
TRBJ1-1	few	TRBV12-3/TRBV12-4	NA	TGTGCCAGCAGTGTCCGGGGTGAAGCTTTCTTT	CASSVRGEAFF
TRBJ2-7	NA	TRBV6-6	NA	TGTGCCAGCAGTGCCTCTGGGAGCTACGAGCAGTACTTC	CASSASGSYEQYF
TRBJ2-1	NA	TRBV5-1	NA	TGCGCCAGCATGGGCAGGGACTCTTCTCAATACAATGAGCAGTTCTTC	CASMGRDSSQYNEQFF
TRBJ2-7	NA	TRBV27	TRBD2	TGTGCCAGCAGTCCCCGACTAGCGGGAGCTTACGAGCAGTACTTC	CASSPRLAGAYEQYF
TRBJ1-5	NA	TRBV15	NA	TGTGCCACCAGCAGATCCAGGGGCAATCAGCCCCAGCATTTT	CATSRSRGNQPQHF
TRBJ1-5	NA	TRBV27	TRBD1	TGTGCCAGCAGTTCCACAGGGGGGAATCAGCCCCAGCATTTT	CASSSTGGNQPQHF
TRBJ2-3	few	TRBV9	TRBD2	TGTGCCAGCAGCGAGGATAGCGGGGGAACAGATACGCAGTATTTT	CASSEDSGGTDTQYF
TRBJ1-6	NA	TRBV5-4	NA	TGTGCCAGCAGCTTATCGCAGGGGCCCTCTTCACCCCTCCACTTT	CASSLSQGPSSPLHF
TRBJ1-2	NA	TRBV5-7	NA	TGTGCCAGCAGCTGGAGCCAGGGTAGAAACTATGGCTACACCTTC	CASSWSQGRNYGYTF
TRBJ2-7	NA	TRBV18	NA	TGTGCCAGCTCACCACCGGGAGAAAGGTACGAGCAGTACTTC	CASSPPGERYEQYF
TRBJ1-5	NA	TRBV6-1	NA	TGTGCCAGCAGTGAAATCTTCGGTAGGCAGGTGAGCAATCAGCCCCAGCATTTT	CASSEIFGRQVSNQPQHF
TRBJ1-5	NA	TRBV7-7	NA	TGTGCCAGCAGCCAGGAGGCAGGGGCTTATAGCAATCAGCCCCAGCATTTT	CASSQEAGAYSNQPQHF
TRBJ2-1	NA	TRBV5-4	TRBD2	TGTGCCAGCAGCCCCGCCAGGGGGGCTAGCGGGATTGAGCAGTTCTTC	CASSPARGASGIEQFF
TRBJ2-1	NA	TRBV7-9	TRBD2	TGTGCCAGCAGCATTAGCGGGGGGGCCTACAATGAGCAGTTCTTC	CASSISGGAYNEQFF
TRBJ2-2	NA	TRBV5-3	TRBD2	TGTGCCAGAAGCCCTTGCGCGGGGAGGGGAAATGCCGGGGAGCTGTTTTTT	CARSPCAGRGNAGELFF
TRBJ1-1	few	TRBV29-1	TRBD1	TGCAGCGTTGCAGGGGGCGAAGTGGGGGGAGCTTTCTTT	CSVAGGEVGGAFF
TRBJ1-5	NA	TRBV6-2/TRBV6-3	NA	TGTGCCAGCAGTCCGGACAGCGGGAGGCCCCAGCATTTT	CASSPDSGRPQHF
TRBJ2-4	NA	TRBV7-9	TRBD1	TGTGCCAGCAGCCAAAGGGGGCAGGGCCCCTCCAAAAACATTCAGTACTTC	CASSQRGQGPSKNIQYF
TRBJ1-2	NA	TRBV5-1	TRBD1	TGCGCCAGCAGCTCAAGGACAGGGAGGGCTGATAACTATGGCTACACCTTC	CASSSRTGRADNYGYTF
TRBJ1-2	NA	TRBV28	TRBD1	TGTGCCAGCAGGATCCAGGGGGCGAAAGGCTACACCTTC	CASRIQGAKGYTF
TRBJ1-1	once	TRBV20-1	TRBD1	TGCAGTTCCCGACAGGGATTTGAAGCTTTCTTT	CSSRQGFEAFF